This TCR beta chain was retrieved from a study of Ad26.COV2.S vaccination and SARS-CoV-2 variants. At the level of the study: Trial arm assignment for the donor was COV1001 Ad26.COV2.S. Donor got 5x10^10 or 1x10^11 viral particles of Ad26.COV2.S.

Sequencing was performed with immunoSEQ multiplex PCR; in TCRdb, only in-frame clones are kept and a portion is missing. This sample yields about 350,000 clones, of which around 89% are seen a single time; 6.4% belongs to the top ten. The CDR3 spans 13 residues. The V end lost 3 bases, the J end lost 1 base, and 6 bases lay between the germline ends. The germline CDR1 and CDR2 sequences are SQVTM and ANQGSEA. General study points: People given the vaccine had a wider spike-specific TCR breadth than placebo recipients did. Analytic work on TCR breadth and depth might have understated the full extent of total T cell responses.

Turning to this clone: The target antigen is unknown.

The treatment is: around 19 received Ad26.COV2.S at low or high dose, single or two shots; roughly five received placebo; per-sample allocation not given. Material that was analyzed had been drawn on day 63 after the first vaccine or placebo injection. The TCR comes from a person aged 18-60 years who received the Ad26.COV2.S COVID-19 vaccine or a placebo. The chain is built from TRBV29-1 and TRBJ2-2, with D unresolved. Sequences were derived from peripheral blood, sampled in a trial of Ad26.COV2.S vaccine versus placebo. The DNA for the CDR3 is TGCAGCGTTGAGAAACAGAACACCGGGGAGCTGTTTTTT. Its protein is CSVEKQNTGELFF.